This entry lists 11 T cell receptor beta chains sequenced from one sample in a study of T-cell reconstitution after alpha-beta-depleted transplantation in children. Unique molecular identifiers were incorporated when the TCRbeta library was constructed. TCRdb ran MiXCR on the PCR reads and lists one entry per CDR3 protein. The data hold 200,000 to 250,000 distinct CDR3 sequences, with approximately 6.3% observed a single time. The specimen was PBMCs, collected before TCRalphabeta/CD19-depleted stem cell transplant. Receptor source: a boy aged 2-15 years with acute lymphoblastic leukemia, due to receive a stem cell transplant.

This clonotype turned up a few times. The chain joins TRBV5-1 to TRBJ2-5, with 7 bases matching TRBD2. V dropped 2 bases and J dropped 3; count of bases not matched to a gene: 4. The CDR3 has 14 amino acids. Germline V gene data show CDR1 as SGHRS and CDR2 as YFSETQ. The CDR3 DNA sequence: TGCGCCAGCAGCTTCAGCGGGAATGAAGAGACCCAGTACTTC. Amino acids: CASSFSGNEETQYF.

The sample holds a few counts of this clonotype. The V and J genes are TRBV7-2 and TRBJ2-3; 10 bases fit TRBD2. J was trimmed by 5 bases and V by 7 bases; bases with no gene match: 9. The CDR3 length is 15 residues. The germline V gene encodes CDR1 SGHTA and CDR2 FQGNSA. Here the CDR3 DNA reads TGTGCCAGCAATCCTAGCGGGAGATCGGGAGATACGCAGTATTTT. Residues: CASNPSGRSGDTQYF.

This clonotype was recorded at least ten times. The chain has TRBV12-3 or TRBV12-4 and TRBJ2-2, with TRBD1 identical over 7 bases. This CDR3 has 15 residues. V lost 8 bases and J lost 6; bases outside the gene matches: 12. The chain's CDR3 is CASGPVGGLAGELFF. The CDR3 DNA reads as TGTGCCAGCGGCCCGGTAGGGGGCCTCGCCGGGGAGCTGTTTTTT.

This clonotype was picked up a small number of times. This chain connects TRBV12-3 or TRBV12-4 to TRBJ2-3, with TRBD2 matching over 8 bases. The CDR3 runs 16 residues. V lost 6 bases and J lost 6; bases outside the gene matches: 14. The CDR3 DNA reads TGTGCCAGCAGCCGGGGGGGAGGGAGTCGCAGGGATACGCAGTATTTT. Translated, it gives CASSRGGGSRRDTQYF.

CDR3 in amino acids: CASSRTGGVYEQYF. The CDR3 DNA follows: TGTGCCAGCAGTCGGACAGGGGGCGTGTACGAGCAGTACTTC. This chain joins TRBV2 and TRBJ2-7; 11 bases align to TRBD1. The CDR3 has 14 residues. The germline CDR1 and CDR2 sequences are SNHLY and FYNNEI. The V and J ends lost 5 bases and 4 bases, in that order; junction bases with no gene match: 4. Filled out from reference TRBV2 and TRBJ2-7, the complete variable domain reads EPEVTQTPSHQVTQMGQEVILRCVPISNHLYFYWYRQILGQKVEFLVSFYNNEISEKSEIFDDQFSVERPDGSNFTLKIRSTKLEDSAMYFCASSRTGGVYEQYFGPGTRLTVT.

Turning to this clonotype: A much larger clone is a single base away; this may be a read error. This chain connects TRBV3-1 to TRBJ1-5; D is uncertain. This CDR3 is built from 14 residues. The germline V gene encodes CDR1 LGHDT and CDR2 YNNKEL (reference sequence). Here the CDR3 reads CSSSQDTANQPQHF. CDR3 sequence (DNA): TGTTCCAGCAGCCAAGATACGGCAAATCAGCCCCAGCATTTT.

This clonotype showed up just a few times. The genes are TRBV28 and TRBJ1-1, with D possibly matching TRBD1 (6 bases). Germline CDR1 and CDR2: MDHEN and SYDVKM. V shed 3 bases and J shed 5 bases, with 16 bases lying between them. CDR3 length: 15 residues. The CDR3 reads CASSFVASGATEAFF. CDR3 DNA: TGTGCCAGCAGTTTCGTGGCCTCAGGGGCAACTGAAGCTTTCTTT. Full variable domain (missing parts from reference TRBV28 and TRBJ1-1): DVKVTQSSRYLVKRTGEKVFLECVQDMDHENMFWYRQDPGLGLRLIYFSYDVKMKEKGDIPEGYSVSREKKERFSLILESASTNQTSMYLCASSFVASGATEAFFGQGTRLTVV.

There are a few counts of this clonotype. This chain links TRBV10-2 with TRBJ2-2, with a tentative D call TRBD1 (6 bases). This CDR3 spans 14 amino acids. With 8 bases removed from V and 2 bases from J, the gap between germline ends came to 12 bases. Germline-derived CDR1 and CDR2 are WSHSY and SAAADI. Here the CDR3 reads CASAPGQNTGELFF. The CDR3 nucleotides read TGCGCCAGCGCACCGGGACAAAACACCGGGGAGCTGTTTTTT.

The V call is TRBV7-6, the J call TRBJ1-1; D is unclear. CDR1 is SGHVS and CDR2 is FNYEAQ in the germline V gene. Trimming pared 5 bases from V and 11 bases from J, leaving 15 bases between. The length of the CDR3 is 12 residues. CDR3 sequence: CASSPPGSWAFF. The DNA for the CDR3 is TGTGCCAGCAGCCCGCCCGGGTCGTGGGCTTTCTTT.

The CDR3 region has the DNA TGTGCCAGCAGATCAGGGTGGACCACACGCTGGGGTTTAGAGACCCAGTACTTC. The encoded protein is CASRSGWTTRWGLETQYF. This chain joins TRBV27 and TRBJ2-5; tentative D call: TRBD1 (5 bases). Looked up from germline, CDR1 is MNHEY and CDR2 is SMNVEV (reference sequence). CDR3 length equals 18 residues. V gave up 6 bases and J gave up 4 bases, with 27 bases separating them.

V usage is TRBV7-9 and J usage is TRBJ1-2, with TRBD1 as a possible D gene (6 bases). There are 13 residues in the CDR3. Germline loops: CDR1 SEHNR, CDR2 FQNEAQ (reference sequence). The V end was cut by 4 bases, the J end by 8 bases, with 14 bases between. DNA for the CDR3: TGTGCCAGCAGCTCCGAACAGGGTGTGGGCTACACCTTC. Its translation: CASSSEQGVGYTF.